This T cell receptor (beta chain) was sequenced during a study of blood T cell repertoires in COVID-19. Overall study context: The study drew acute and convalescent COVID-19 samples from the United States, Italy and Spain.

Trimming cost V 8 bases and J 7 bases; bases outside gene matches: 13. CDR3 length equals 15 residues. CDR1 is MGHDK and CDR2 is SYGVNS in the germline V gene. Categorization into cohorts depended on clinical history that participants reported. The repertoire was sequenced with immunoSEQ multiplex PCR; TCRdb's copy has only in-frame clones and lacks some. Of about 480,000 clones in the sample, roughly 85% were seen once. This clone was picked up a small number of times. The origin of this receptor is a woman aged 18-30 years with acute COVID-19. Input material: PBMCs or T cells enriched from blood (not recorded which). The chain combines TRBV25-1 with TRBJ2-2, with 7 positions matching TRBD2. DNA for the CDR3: TGTGCCAGCCTCGCGGGGGAGGGCCTAGGCGGGGAGCTGTTTTTT. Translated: CASLAGEGLGGELFF.